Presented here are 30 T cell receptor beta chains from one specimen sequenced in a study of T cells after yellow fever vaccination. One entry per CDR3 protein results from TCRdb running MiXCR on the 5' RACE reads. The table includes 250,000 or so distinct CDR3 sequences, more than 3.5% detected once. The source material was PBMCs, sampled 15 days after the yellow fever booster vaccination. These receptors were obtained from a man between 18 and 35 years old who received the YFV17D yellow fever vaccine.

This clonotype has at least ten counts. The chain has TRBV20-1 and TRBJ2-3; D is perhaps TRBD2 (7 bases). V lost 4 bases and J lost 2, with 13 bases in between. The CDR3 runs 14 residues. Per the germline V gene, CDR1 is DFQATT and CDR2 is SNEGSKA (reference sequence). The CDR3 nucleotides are TGCAGTGCTACGAGGGGGGGTTTCACAGATACGCAGTATTTT. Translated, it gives CSATRGGFTDTQYF.

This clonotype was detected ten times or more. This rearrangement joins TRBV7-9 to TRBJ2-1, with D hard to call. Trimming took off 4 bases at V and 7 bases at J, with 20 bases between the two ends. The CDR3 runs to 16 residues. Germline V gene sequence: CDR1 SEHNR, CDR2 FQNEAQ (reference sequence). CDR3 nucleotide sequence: TGTGCCAGCAGCTCATCTTCGGTTGTGATCCTTAATGAGCAGTTCTTC. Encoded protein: CASSSSSVVILNEQFF.

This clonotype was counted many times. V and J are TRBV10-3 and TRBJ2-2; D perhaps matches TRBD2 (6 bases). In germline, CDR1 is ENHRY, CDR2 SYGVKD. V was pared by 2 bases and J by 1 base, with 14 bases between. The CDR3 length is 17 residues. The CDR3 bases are TGTGCCATCAGTGAGGCCCCGGACTATCAGAACACCGGGGAGCTGTTTTTT. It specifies CAISEAPDYQNTGELFF.

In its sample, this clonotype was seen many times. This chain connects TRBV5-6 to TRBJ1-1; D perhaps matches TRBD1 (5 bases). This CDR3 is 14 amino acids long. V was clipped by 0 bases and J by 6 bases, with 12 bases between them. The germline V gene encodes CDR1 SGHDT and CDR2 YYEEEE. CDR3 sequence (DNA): TGTGCCAGCAGCTTGGGGCAGGGCAAGGCTGAAGCTTTCTTT. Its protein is CASSLGQGKAEAFF.

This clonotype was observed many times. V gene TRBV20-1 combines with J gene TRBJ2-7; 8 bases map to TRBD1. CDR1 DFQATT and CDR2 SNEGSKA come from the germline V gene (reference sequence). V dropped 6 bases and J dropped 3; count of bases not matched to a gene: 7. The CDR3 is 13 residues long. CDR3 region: CSAQTDRGYEQYV. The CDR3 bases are TGCAGTGCCCAAACCGACAGGGGCTACGAGCAGTACGTC.

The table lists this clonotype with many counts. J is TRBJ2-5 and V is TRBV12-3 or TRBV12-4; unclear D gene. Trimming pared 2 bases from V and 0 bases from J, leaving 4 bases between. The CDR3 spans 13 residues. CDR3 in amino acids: CASSLRDQETQYF. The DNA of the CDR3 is TGTGCCAGCAGTTTACGGGACCAAGAGACCCAGTACTTC.

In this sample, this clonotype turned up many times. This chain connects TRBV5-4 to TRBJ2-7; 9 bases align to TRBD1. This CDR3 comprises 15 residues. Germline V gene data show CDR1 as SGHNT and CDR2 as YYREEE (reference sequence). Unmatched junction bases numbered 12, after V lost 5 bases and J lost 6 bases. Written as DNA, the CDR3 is TGTGCCAGCAGGCGGTGGGGACAGGGAGTTGGCGAGCAGTACTTC. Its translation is CASRRWGQGVGEQYF.

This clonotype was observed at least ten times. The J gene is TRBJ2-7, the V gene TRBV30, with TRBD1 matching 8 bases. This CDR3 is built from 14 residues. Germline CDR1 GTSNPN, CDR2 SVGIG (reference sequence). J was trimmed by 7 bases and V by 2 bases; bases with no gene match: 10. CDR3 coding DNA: TGTGCCTGGAGTTCCGCAGGGGGCTCGGGTGAGCAGTACTTC. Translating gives CAWSSAGGSGEQYF. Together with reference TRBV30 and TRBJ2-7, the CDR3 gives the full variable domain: SQTIHQWPATLVQPVGSPLSLECTVEGTSNPNLYWYRQAAGRGLQLLFYSVGIGQISSEVPQNLSASRPQDRQFILSSKKLLLSDSGFYLCAWSSAGGSGEQYFGPGTRLTVT.

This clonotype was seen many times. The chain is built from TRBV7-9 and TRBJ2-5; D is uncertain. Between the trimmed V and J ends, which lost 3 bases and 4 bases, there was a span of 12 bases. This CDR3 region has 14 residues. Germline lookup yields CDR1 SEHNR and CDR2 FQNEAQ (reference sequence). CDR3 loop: CASSFWTYLETQYF. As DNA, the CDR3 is TGTGCCAGCAGCTTTTGGACGTACTTAGAGACCCAGTACTTC. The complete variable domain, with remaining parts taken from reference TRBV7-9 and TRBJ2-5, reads DTGVSQNPRHKITKRGQNVTFRCDPISEHNRLYWYRQTLGQGPEFLTYFQNEAQLEKSRLLSDRFSAERPKGSFSTLEIQRTEQGDSAMYLCASSFWTYLETQYFGPGTRLLVL.

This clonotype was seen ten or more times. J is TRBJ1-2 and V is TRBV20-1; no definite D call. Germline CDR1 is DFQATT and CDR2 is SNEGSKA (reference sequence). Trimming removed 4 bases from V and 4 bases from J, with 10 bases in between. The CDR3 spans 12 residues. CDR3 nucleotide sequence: TGCAGTGCTAATGGCCAGTTCTATGGCTACACCTTC. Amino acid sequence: CSANGQFYGYTF.

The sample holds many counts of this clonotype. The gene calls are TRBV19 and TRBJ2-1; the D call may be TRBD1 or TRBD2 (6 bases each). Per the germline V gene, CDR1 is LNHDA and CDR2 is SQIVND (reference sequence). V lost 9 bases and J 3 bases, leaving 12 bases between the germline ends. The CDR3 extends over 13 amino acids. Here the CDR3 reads CASAGQRYNEQFF. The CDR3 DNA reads TGTGCCAGCGCGGGACAACGCTACAATGAGCAGTTCTTC.

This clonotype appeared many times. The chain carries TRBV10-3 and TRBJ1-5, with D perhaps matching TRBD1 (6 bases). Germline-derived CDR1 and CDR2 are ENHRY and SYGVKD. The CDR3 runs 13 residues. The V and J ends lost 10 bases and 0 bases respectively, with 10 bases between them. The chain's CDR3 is CATRTDSNQPQHF. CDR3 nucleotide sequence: TGTGCCACCCGGACAGATAGCAATCAGCCCCAGCATTTT.

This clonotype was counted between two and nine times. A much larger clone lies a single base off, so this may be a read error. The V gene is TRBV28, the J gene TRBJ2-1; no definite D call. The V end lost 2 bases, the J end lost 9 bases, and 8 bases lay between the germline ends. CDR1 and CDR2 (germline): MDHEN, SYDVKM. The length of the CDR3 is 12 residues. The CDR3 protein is CASSLPHIEQFF. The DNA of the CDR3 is TGTGCCAGCAGTTTACCCCACATTGAGCAGTTCTTC.

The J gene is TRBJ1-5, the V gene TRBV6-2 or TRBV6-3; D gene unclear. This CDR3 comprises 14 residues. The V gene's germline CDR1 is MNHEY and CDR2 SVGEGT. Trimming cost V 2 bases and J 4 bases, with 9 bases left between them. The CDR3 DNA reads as TGTGCCAGCAGTTACGATATTAGGAATCAGCCCCAGCATTTT. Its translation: CASSYDIRNQPQHF.

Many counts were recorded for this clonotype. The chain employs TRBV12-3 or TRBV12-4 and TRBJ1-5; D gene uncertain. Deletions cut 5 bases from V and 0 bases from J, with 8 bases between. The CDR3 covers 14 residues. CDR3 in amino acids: CASSRQDSNQPQHF. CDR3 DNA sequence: TGTGCCAGCAGTCGCCAGGATAGCAATCAGCCCCAGCATTTT.

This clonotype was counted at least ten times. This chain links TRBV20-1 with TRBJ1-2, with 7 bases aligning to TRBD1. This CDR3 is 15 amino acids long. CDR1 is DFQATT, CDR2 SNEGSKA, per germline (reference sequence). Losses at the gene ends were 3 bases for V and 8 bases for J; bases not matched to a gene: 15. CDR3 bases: TGCAGTGCTAGCCAAAGGACAGGCTGGGCGGAGGGCTACACCTTC. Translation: CSASQRTGWAEGYTF.

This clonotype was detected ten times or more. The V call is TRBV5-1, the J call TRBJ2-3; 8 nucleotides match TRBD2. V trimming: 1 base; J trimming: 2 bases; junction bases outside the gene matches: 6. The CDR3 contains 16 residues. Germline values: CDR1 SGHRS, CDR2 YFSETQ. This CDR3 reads CASSLNAGGITDTQYF. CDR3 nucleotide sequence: TGCGCCAGCAGCTTGAATGCGGGGGGAATCACAGATACGCAGTATTTT.

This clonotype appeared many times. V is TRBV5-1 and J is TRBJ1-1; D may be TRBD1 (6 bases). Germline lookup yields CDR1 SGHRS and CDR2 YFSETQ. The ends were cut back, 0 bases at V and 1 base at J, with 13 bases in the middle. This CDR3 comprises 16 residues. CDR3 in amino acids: CASSLDPGAGNTEAFF. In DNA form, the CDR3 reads TGCGCCAGCAGCTTGGATCCGGGGGCAGGGAACACTGAAGCTTTCTTT.

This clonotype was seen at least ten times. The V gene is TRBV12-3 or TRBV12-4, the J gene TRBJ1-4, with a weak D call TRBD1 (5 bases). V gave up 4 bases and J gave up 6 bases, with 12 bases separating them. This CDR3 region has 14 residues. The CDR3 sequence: CASSSPDTYEKLFF. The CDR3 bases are TGTGCCAGCAGTTCTCCGGACACTTATGAAAAACTGTTTTTT.

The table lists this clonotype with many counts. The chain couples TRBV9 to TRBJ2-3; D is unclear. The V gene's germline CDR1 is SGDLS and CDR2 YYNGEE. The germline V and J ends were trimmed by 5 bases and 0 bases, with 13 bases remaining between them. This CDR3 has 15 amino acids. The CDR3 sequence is CASRSPPGSTDTQYF. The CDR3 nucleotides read TGTGCCAGCAGATCACCCCCTGGTAGCACAGATACGCAGTATTTT.

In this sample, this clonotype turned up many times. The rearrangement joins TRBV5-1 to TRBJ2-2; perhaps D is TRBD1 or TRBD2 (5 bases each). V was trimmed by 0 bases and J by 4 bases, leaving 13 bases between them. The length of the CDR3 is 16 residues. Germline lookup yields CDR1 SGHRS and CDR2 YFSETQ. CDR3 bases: TGCGCCAGCAGCTTGGTGGTCGGGGCCGGCACCGGGGAGCTGTTTTTT. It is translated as CASSLVVGAGTGELFF.

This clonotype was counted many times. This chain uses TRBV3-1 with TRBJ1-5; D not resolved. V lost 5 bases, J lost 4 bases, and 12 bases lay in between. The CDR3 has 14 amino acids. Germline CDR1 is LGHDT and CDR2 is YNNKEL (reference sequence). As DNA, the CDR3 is TGTGCCAGCAGCTCGGACGGAGGGAATCAGCCCCAGCATTTT. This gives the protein CASSSDGGNQPQHF.

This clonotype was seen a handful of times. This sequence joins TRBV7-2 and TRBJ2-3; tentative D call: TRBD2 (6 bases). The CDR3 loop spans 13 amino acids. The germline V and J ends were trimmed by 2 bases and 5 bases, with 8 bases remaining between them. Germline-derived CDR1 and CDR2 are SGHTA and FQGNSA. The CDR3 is CASSLLALDTQYF. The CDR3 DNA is TGTGCCAGCAGCTTACTAGCGCTAGATACGCAGTATTTT.

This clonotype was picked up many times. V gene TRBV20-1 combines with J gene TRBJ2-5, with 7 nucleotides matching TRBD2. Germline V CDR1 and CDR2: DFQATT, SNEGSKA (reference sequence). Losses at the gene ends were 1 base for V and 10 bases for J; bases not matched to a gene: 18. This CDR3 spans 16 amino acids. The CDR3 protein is CSARVIVGTSEGIQYF. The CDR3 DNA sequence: TGCAGTGCTAGAGTTATAGTGGGAACTAGCGAGGGGATCCAGTACTTC.

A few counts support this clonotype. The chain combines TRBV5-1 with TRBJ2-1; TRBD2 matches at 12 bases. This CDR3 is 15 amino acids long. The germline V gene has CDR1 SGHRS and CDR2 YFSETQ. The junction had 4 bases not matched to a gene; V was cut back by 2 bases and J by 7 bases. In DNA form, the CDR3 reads TGCGCCAGCAGCTTCTCTAGCGGGGGGGAAAATGAGCAGTTCTTC. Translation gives CASSFSSGGENEQFF.

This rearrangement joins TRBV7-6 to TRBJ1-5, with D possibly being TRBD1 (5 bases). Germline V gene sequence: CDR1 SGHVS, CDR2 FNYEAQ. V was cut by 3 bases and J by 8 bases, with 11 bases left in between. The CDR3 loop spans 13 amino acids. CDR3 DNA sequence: TGTGCCAGCAGCTTGAACGGCAGGGAGCCCCAGCATTTT. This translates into CASSLNGREPQHF. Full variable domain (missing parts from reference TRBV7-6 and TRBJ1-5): GAGVSQSPRYKVTKRGQDVALRCDPISGHVSLYWYRQALGQGPEFLTYFNYEAQQDKSGLPNDRFSAERPEGSISTLTIQRTEQRDSAMYRCASSLNGREPQHFGDGTRLSIL.

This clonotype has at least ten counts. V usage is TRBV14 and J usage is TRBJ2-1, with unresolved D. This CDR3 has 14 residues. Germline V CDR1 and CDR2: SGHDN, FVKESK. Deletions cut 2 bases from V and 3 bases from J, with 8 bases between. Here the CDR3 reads CASSQLGVYNEQFF. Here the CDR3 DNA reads TGTGCCAGCAGCCAACTCGGAGTCTACAATGAGCAGTTCTTC.

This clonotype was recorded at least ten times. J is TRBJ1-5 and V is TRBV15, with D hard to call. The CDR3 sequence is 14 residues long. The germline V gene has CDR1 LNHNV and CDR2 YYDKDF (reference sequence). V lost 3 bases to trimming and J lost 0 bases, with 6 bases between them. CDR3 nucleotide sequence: TGTGCCACCAGCAGGGTAATTAGCAATCAGCCCCAGCATTTT. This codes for CATSRVISNQPQHF.

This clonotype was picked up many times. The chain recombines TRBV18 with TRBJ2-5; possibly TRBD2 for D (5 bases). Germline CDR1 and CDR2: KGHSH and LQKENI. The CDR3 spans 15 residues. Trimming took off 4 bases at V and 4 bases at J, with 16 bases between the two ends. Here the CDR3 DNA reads TGTGCCAGCTCACTAAAGCGGAGCCAGCGAGAGACCCAGTACTTC. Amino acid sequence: CASSLKRSQRETQYF.

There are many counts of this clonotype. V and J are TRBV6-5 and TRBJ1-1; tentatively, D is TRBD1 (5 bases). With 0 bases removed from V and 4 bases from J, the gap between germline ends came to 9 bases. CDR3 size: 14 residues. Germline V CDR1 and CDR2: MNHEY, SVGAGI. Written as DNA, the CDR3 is TGTGCCAGCAGTTACTCCCGGGGGGGCACTGAAGCTTTCTTT. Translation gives CASSYSRGGTEAFF.